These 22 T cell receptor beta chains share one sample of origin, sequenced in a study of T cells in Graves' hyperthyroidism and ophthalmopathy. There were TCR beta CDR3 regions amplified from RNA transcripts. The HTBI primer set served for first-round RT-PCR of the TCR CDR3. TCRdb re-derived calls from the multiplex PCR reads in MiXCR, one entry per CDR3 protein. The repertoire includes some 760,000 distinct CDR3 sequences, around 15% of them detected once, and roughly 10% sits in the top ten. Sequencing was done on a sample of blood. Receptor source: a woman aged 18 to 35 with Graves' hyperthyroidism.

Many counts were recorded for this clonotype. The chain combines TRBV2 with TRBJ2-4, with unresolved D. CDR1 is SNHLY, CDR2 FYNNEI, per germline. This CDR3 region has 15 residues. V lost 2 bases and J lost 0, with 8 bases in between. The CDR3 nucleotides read TGTGCCAGCAGTGAACACAGCGCAGCCAAAAACATTCAGTACTTC. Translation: CASSEHSAAKNIQYF. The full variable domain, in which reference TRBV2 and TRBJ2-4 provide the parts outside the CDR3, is EPEVTQTPSHQVTQMGQEVILRCVPISNHLYFYWYRQILGQKVEFLVSFYNNEISEKSEIFDDQFSVERPDGSNFTLKIRSTKLEDSAMYFCASSEHSAAKNIQYFGAGTRLSVL.

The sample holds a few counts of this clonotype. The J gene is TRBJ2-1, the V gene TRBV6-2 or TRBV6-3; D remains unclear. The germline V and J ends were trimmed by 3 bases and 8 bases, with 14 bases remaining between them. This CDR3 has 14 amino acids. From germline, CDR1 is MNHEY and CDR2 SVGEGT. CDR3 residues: CASSYVLAPHEQFF. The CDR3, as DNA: TGTGCCAGCAGTTATGTGCTCGCCCCCCATGAGCAGTTCTTC.

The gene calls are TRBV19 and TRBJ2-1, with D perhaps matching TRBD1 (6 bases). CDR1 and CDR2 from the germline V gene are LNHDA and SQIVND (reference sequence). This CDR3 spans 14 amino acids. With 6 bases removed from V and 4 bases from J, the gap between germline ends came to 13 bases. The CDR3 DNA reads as TGTGCCAGTAGCCACGGGACAATATACAATGAGCAGTTCTTC. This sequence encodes CASSHGTIYNEQFF.

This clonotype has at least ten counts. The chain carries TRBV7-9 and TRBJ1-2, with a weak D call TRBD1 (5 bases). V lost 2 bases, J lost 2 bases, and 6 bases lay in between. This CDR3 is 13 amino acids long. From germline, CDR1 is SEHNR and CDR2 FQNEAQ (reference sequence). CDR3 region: CASSLPGNYGYTF. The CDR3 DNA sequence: TGTGCCAGCAGCTTACCAGGGAACTATGGCTACACCTTC.

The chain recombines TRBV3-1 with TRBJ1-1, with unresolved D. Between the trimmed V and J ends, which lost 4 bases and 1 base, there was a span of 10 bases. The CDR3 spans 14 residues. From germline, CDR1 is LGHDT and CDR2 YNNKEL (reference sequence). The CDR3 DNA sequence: TGTGCCAGCAGCCTGGACGGATCGAACACTGAAGCTTTCTTT. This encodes CASSLDGSNTEAFF.

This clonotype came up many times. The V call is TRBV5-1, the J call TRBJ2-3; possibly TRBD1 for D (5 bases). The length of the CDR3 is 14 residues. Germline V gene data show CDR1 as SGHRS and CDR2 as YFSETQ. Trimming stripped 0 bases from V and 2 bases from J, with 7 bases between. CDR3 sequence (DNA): TGCGCCAGCAGCTTGGGACAGATCACAGATACGCAGTATTTT. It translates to CASSLGQITDTQYF.

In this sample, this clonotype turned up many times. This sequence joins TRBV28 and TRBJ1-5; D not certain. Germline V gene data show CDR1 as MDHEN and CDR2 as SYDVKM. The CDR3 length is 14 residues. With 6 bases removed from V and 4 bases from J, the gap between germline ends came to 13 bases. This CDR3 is CASSLGSVNQPQHF. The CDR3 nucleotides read TGTGCCAGCAGCCTCGGGTCAGTGAATCAGCCCCAGCATTTT.

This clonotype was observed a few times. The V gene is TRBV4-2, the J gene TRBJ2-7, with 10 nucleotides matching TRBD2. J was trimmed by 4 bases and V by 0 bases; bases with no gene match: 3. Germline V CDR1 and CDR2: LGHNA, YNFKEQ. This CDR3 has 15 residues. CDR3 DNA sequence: TGTGCCAGCAGCCAAGATCAACTAGCGGGATACGAGCAGTACTTC. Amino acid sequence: CASSQDQLAGYEQYF.

The CDR3 loop is CASSHGQGQPQHF. The CDR3 bases are TGTGCCAGCAGTCATGGACAGGGTCAGCCCCAGCATTTT. The chain links TRBV5-4 to TRBJ1-5, with 8 bases matching TRBD1. The CDR3 covers 13 residues. Germline CDR1 is SGHNT and CDR2 is YYREEE (reference sequence). J was trimmed by 6 bases and V by 5 bases; bases with no gene match: 4.

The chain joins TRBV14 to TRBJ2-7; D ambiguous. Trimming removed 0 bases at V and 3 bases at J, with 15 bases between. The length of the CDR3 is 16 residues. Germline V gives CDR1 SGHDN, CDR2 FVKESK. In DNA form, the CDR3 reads TGTGCCAGCAGCCAAGATAGAAGTGCCGGGTACTACGAGCAGTACTTC. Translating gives CASSQDRSAGYYEQYF.

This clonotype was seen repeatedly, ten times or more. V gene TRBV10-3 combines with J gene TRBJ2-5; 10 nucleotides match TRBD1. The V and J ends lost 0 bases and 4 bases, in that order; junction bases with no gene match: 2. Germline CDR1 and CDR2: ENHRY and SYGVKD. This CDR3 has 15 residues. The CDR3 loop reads CAISESDRGRETQYF. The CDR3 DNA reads TGTGCCATCAGTGAGTCTGACAGGGGGCGAGAGACCCAGTACTTC.

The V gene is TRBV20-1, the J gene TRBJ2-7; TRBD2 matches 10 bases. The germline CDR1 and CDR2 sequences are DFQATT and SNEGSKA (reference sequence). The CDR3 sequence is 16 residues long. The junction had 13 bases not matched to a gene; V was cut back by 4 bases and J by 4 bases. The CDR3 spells CSAKPHDPSGSYEQYF. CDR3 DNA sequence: TGCAGTGCTAAGCCCCATGACCCTAGCGGGAGTTACGAGCAGTACTTC.

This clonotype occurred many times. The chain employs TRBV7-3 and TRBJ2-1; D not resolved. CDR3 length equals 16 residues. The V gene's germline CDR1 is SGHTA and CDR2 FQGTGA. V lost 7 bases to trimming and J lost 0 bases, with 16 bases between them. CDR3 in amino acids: CASIWGPFRSYNEQFF. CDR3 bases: TGTGCCAGCATCTGGGGTCCGTTCCGCTCCTACAATGAGCAGTTCTTC.

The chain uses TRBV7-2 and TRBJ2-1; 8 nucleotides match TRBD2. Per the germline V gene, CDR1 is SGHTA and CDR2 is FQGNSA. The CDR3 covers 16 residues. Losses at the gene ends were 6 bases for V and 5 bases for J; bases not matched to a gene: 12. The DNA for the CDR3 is TGTGCCAGCAGTTCAACCGGGACTAGGCATAACAATGAGCAGTTCTTC. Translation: CASSSTGTRHNNEQFF.

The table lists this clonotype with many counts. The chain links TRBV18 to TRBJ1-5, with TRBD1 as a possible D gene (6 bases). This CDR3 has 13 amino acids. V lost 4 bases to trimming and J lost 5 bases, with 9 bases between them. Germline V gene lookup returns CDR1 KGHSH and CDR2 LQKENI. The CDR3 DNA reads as TGTGCCAGCTCACACGACAGGTATCAGCCCCAGCATTTT. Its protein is CASSHDRYQPQHF.

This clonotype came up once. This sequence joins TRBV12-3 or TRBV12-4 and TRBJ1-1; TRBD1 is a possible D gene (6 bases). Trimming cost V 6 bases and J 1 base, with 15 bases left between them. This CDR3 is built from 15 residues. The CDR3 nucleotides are TGTGCCAGCAGAGGGGGGGGGACCTCGAACACTGAAGCTTTCTTT. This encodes CASRGGGTSNTEAFF.

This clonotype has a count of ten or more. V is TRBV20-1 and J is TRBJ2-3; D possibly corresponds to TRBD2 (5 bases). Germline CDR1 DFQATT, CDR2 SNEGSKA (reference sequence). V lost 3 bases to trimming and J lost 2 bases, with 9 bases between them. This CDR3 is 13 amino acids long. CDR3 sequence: CSARDSNTDTQYF. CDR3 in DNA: TGCAGTGCTAGGGACTCGAACACAGATACGCAGTATTTT.

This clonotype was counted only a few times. CDR3 DNA: TGCAGTGCTTTGGGCCAGTCCTACGAGCAGTACTTC. This sequence encodes CSALGQSYEQYF. The chain recombines TRBV20-1 with TRBJ2-7; no clear D gene. The ends were cut back, 5 bases at V and 1 base at J, with 9 bases in the middle. Germline V CDR1 and CDR2: DFQATT, SNEGSKA (reference sequence). There are 12 residues in the CDR3.

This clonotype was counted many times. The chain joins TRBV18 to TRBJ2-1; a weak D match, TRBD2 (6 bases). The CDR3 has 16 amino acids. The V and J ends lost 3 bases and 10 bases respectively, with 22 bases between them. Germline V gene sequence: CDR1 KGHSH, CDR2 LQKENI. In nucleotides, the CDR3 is TGTGCCAGCTCACCTTCTACGACTAGAATATCGGTCGAGCAGTTCTTC. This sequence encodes CASSPSTTRISVEQFF. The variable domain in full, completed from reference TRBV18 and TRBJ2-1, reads NAGVMQNPRHLVRRRGQEARLRCSPMKGHSHVYWYRQLPEEGLKFMVYLQKENIIDESGMPKERFSAEFPKEGPSILRIQQVVRGDSAAYFCASSPSTTRISVEQFFGPGTRLTVL.

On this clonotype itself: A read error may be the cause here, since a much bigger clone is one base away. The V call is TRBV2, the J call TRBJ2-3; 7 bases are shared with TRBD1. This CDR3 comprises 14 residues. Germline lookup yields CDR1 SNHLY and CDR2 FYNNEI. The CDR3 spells CVSSRQGLADTQYF. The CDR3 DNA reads TGTGTCAGCAGCAGACAGGGCCTGGCAGATACGCAGTATTTT.

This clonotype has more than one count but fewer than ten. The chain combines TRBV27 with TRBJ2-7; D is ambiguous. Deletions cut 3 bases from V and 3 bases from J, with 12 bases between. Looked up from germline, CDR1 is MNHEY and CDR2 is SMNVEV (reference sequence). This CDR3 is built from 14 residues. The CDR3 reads CASSFGSNFYEQYF. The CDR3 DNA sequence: TGTGCCAGCAGTTTCGGATCCAACTTCTACGAGCAGTACTTC.

In DNA form, the CDR3 reads TGTGCCAGCAGTGGAGGACTAGCGCAAAACGAGCAGTACTTC. This gives the protein CASSGGLAQNEQYF. V gene TRBV2 combines with J gene TRBJ2-7, with 9 nucleotides matching TRBD2. There are 14 residues in the CDR3. The germline CDR1 and CDR2 sequences are SNHLY and FYNNEI. Trimming cost V 4 bases and J 5 bases; bases outside gene matches: 6.